The clone carrying this T cell receptor beta chain was seen ten or more times. Specified time point: before trial treatment. Germline CDR1 is MNHEY and CDR2 is SVGEGT. This CDR3 contains 15 residues. V was cut by 6 bases and J by 6 bases, with 21 bases left in between. These data come from a study of low-dose radiotherapy and immunotherapy resistance in tumors. Overall study: Those assigned to Cohort 2 were treated with 1 Gy per fraction every two weeks (13 Gy in total over 26 weeks).

TRAV- and TRBV-specific primers, spanning alpha and beta chains, primed first-strand cDNA. Both a constant-region primer and a V-primer adapter served to amplify TCRs across 20 to 25 PCR cycles. Isolated mRNA underwent amplification via in vitro transcription. TCRdb reprocessed the reads via MiXCR and lists one record per CDR3 protein. The profile shows 60,000 or so distinct CDR3 sequences, approximately 26% of them singletons. The chain is built from TRBV6-2 or TRBV6-3 and TRBJ2-7; D possibly corresponds to TRBD1 (5 bases). The source of this sequence is a male donor with rectosigmoid adenocarcinoma. The material sequenced was PBMCs, taken before treatment. CDR3 protein: CASSHLGTGSREQYF. DNA for the CDR3: TGTGCCAGCAGCCATCTGGGAACAGGAAGCCGCGAGCAGTACTTC.